A selection of T cell receptor beta chains follows, all from one sample in a study of Ad26.COV2.S vaccination and SARS-CoV-2 variants. Method: immunoSEQ multiplex PCR; TCRdb's copy keeps in-frame clones and lacks some. The repertoire has about 350,000 clones, about 88% of them found once; the top ten carry about 10%. Sequencing used peripheral blood, obtained in a trial of Ad26.COV2.S vaccine versus placebo. These receptors were obtained from a person between 18 and 65 years old who received the Ad26.COV2.S COVID-19 vaccine or a placebo. Both conserved end residues are part of each CDR3. The order of the fields is D gene, V gene, J gene, clone size, CDR3 DNA, CDR3 protein. A D gene is named only where the DNA matches it firmly. Rows may omit the clone size; those that give it use once, few, many or a size class.

d_gene: NA; v_gene: TRBV7-8; j_gene: TRBJ1-1; abundance: NA; CDR3nt: TGTGCCAGCAGCTTCTGGCCGAACACTGAAGCTTTCTTT; CDR3aa: CASSFWPNTEAFF
d_gene: NA; v_gene: TRBV21-1; j_gene: TRBJ1-1; abundance: NA; CDR3nt: TGTGCCAGCAGAATGGAAGGGAGGGCACGCACTGAAGCTTTCTTT; CDR3aa: CASRMEGRARTEAFF
d_gene: NA; v_gene: TRBV3-1/TRBV3-2; j_gene: TRBJ2-1; abundance: NA; CDR3nt: TGTGCCAGCAGAAATACAATCAGTCGGAGCGCCCCCAAGCAGTTCTTC; CDR3aa: CASRNTISRSAPKQFF
d_gene: NA; v_gene: TRBV5-6; j_gene: TRBJ1-1; abundance: NA; CDR3nt: TGTGCCAGCAGCTTGGATTTCAGAACCACTGAAGCTTTCTTT; CDR3aa: CASSLDFRTTEAFF
d_gene: TRBD1; v_gene: TRBV28; j_gene: TRBJ2-1; abundance: NA; CDR3nt: TGTGCCAGCAGCTTGAAGGGGGCCCCCTACAATGAGCAGTTCTTC; CDR3aa: CASSLKGAPYNEQFF
d_gene: NA; v_gene: TRBV10-3; j_gene: TRBJ1-5; abundance: NA; CDR3nt: TGTGCCATCAGTGAGTCTGGGGGAAACACGAAGCCCCAGCATTTT; CDR3aa: CAISESGGNTKPQHF
d_gene: TRBD1; v_gene: TRBV28; j_gene: TRBJ2-7; abundance: NA; CDR3nt: TGTGCCAGCATTGACAGGGGGTACGAGCAGTACTTC; CDR3aa: CASIDRGYEQYF
d_gene: NA; v_gene: TRBV10-3; j_gene: TRBJ2-5; abundance: NA; CDR3nt: TGTGCCATCGGGGTGGGGCTGGGAGAGACCCAGTACTTC; CDR3aa: CAIGVGLGETQYF
d_gene: TRBD1; v_gene: TRBV7-9; j_gene: TRBJ2-5; abundance: once; CDR3nt: TGTGCCAGCAGCTTAGGCAGGGGGCCCCCTGAGACCCAGTACTTC; CDR3aa: CASSLGRGPPETQYF
d_gene: TRBD2; v_gene: TRBV7-3; j_gene: TRBJ2-3; abundance: once; CDR3nt: TGTGCCAGCAGCTTACGGGAGGGAGGGAGCACAGATACGCAGTATTTT; CDR3aa: CASSLREGGSTDTQYF
d_gene: TRBD1; v_gene: TRBV7-9; j_gene: TRBJ1-5; abundance: NA; CDR3nt: TGTGCCAGCAGCCTACAGGGGCACAATCAGCCCCAGCATTTT; CDR3aa: CASSLQGHNQPQHF
d_gene: TRBD1; v_gene: TRBV3-1/TRBV3-2; j_gene: TRBJ2-7; abundance: NA; CDR3nt: TGTGCCAGCAGCTATTCCTGGGACAGCTCCTACGAGCAGTACTTC; CDR3aa: CASSYSWDSSYEQYF
d_gene: NA; v_gene: TRBV5-1; j_gene: TRBJ1-2; abundance: NA; CDR3nt: TGCGCCAGCAGCCCGGTCCCGGAGGGATTGCGGACCTTC; CDR3aa: CASSPVPEGLRTF
d_gene: NA; v_gene: TRBV18; j_gene: TRBJ1-3; abundance: NA; CDR3nt: TGTGCCAGCTCATCCTCGGGGGCGCGTGGAAACACCATATATTTT; CDR3aa: CASSSSGARGNTIYF
d_gene: NA; v_gene: TRBV4-3; j_gene: TRBJ2-1; abundance: NA; CDR3nt: TGCGCCAGCAGCCAGACTTACAGCTCCTACAATGAGCAGTTCTTC; CDR3aa: CASSQTYSSYNEQFF
d_gene: NA; v_gene: TRBV6-5; j_gene: TRBJ1-2; abundance: NA; CDR3nt: TGTGCCAGCAGTTTGGTCCTTTCAGATGGCTACACCTTC; CDR3aa: CASSLVLSDGYTF
d_gene: NA; v_gene: TRBV20-1; j_gene: TRBJ1-2; abundance: NA; CDR3nt: TGCAGTGCCAAGGATAACTATGGCTACACCTTC; CDR3aa: CSAKDNYGYTF
d_gene: NA; v_gene: TRBV3-1/TRBV3-2; j_gene: TRBJ2-7; abundance: NA; CDR3nt: TGTGCCAGCAGCCAAGCTGGGTTAGCGTGGCAGGGCGCACCCCACGAGCAGTACTTC; CDR3aa: CASSQAGLAWQGAPHEQYF
d_gene: NA; v_gene: TRBV29-1; j_gene: TRBJ1-1; abundance: few; CDR3nt: TGCAGCGTTGAAGATCATGTGAACAGGGAATTCGGAGCTTTCTTT; CDR3aa: CSVEDHVNREFGAFF
d_gene: TRBD1; v_gene: TRBV7-9; j_gene: TRBJ1-2; abundance: NA; CDR3nt: TGTGCCAGCAGCTTCCCGACAGGGAGCCGTGGCTACACCTTC; CDR3aa: CASSFPTGSRGYTF
d_gene: TRBD1; v_gene: TRBV7-2; j_gene: TRBJ1-5; abundance: NA; CDR3nt: TGTGCCAGCAGCATGGGACAGGGCAATCAGCCCCAGCATTTT; CDR3aa: CASSMGQGNQPQHF
d_gene: TRBD2; v_gene: TRBV28; j_gene: TRBJ2-1; abundance: NA; CDR3nt: TGTGCCAGCACCGCCCCGATAGCGGGAGGGGTTAATGAGCAGTTCTTC; CDR3aa: CASTAPIAGGVNEQFF
d_gene: NA; v_gene: TRBV7-9; j_gene: TRBJ1-6; abundance: NA; CDR3nt: TGTGCCAGTACCCGCGTCGGGGGCATAAATTCACCCCTCCACTTT; CDR3aa: CASTRVGGINSPLHF
d_gene: TRBD1; v_gene: TRBV7-8; j_gene: TRBJ1-1; abundance: NA; CDR3nt: TGTGCCAGCAGCTTAGCGCCCTGGAGGGGGCCTACTGAAGCTTTCTTT; CDR3aa: CASSLAPWRGPTEAFF
d_gene: NA; v_gene: TRBV18; j_gene: TRBJ1-2; abundance: NA; CDR3nt: TGTGCCAGCTCACTTGTGGACTATGGCTACACCTTC; CDR3aa: CASSLVDYGYTF
d_gene: TRBD1; v_gene: TRBV27; j_gene: TRBJ1-4; abundance: NA; CDR3nt: TGTGCCAGCGCCCCCGGACAGGGGGCGAGGTTGGGTGAAAAACTGTTTTTT; CDR3aa: CASAPGQGARLGEKLFF
d_gene: TRBD2; v_gene: TRBV13; j_gene: TRBJ2-7; abundance: NA; CDR3nt: TGTGCCAGCAGCCCAAAGTCCACCGGGACTAGCGGGCTTGACTACGAGCAGTACTTC; CDR3aa: CASSPKSTGTSGLDYEQYF
d_gene: NA; v_gene: TRBV19; j_gene: TRBJ1-2; abundance: NA; CDR3nt: TGTGCCAGTAGTACTCTAACAGGGAGCTATGGCTACACCTTC; CDR3aa: CASSTLTGSYGYTF
d_gene: NA; v_gene: TRBV6-2/TRBV6-3; j_gene: TRBJ2-7; abundance: NA; CDR3nt: TGTGCCAGCAGTTTCGACAGGAACTCCTACGAGCAGTACTTC; CDR3aa: CASSFDRNSYEQYF
d_gene: NA; v_gene: TRBV7-9; j_gene: TRBJ2-2; abundance: NA; CDR3nt: TGTGCCAGCAGCGCCCAATTCGGCTTATCGGGGGAGCTGTTTTTT; CDR3aa: CASSAQFGLSGELFF
d_gene: TRBD2; v_gene: TRBV3-1/TRBV3-2; j_gene: TRBJ2-1; abundance: NA; CDR3nt: TGTGCCAGCAGCCACATGACTAGCGGGTACTCCTACAATGAGCAGTTCTTC; CDR3aa: CASSHMTSGYSYNEQFF
d_gene: NA; v_gene: TRBV25-1; j_gene: TRBJ2-7; abundance: NA; CDR3nt: TGTGCCAGCAGTGAAGAGTTCTCCTACGAGCAGTACTTC; CDR3aa: CASSEEFSYEQYF
d_gene: TRBD1; v_gene: TRBV28; j_gene: TRBJ2-1; abundance: NA; CDR3nt: TGTGCCAGCACCCTGGGACAGCCCCCGGGGAATGAGCAGTTCTTC; CDR3aa: CASTLGQPPGNEQFF
d_gene: NA; v_gene: TRBV19; j_gene: TRBJ2-1; abundance: NA; CDR3nt: TGTGCCAGTTCGGCTCTTAACTACAATGAGCAGTTCTTC; CDR3aa: CASSALNYNEQFF
d_gene: NA; v_gene: TRBV28; j_gene: TRBJ2-7; abundance: NA; CDR3nt: TGTGCCAGCAGCCCCGGGCACGGATTCTACGAGCAGTACTTC; CDR3aa: CASSPGHGFYEQYF
d_gene: TRBD1; v_gene: TRBV18; j_gene: TRBJ1-2; abundance: NA; CDR3nt: TGTGCCAGCTCACCCGACCGGGACAGGGGGTTTAACTATGGCTACACCTTC; CDR3aa: CASSPDRDRGFNYGYTF
d_gene: NA; v_gene: TRBV10-3; j_gene: TRBJ2-7; abundance: NA; CDR3nt: TGTGCCATCAGTGAAAGGACACCCTACGAGCAGTACTTC; CDR3aa: CAISERTPYEQYF
d_gene: TRBD2; v_gene: TRBV29-1; j_gene: TRBJ2-3; abundance: NA; CDR3nt: TGCAGCGTTGAAGGAGTTAGCGGGGTGGGAGATACGCAGTATTTT; CDR3aa: CSVEGVSGVGDTQYF
d_gene: NA; v_gene: TRBV20-1; j_gene: TRBJ2-4; abundance: few; CDR3nt: TGCAGTGCTCCGACCGACCGTGCACAGTACTTC; CDR3aa: CSAPTDRAQYF
d_gene: TRBD2; v_gene: TRBV4-2; j_gene: TRBJ2-5; abundance: few; CDR3nt: TGTGCCAGCAGCCAAGCGGTCAGCGGGGGGGCTGGGTACCAAGAGACCCAGTACTTC; CDR3aa: CASSQAVSGGAGYQETQYF
d_gene: NA; v_gene: TRBV6-5; j_gene: TRBJ1-6; abundance: NA; CDR3nt: TGTGCCAGCAGTCCGCTTTCAAATTCACCCCTCCACTTT; CDR3aa: CASSPLSNSPLHF
d_gene: NA; v_gene: TRBV18; j_gene: TRBJ1-3; abundance: NA; CDR3nt: TGTGCCAGCTCACTCCAGGGTTCTGGAAACACCATATATTTT; CDR3aa: CASSLQGSGNTIYF
d_gene: NA; v_gene: TRBV30; j_gene: TRBJ1-2; abundance: few; CDR3nt: TGTGCCTGCCAGGGGACTTACTATGGCTACACCTTC; CDR3aa: CACQGTYYGYTF
d_gene: TRBD1; v_gene: TRBV19; j_gene: TRBJ2-3; abundance: NA; CDR3nt: TGTGCCAGTAGTATAACAGGGGGTTCAACAGATACGCAGTATTTT; CDR3aa: CASSITGGSTDTQYF